This T cell receptor beta chain came from a study of cytomegalovirus exposure and HLA in healthy donors. General study points: Later work found most CMV-associated TCR beta chains apparently HLA-restricted.

Amplification used 60 Vbeta primers and 13 Jbeta primers. Assay used: immunoSEQ multiplex PCR; TCRdb lists only in-frame clones, some missing. The sample includes 100,000 to 150,000 clones, around 80% seen only once; the top ten take about 1.1%. Points on this clone: Its matching antigen is unknown.

The CDR3 loop spans 12 amino acids. V lost 10 bases and J lost 4, with 13 bases in between. Germline V gives CDR1 MDHEN, CDR2 SYDVKM. This sequence was found in a woman aged 30 to 39 in good health and CMV-seronegative. Input material: PBMCs. The chain joins TRBV28 to TRBJ1-2; D uncertain. CDR3 protein: CATKAGSYGYTF. Written as DNA, the CDR3 is TGTGCCACCAAAGCGGGTAGCTATGGCTACACCTTC.